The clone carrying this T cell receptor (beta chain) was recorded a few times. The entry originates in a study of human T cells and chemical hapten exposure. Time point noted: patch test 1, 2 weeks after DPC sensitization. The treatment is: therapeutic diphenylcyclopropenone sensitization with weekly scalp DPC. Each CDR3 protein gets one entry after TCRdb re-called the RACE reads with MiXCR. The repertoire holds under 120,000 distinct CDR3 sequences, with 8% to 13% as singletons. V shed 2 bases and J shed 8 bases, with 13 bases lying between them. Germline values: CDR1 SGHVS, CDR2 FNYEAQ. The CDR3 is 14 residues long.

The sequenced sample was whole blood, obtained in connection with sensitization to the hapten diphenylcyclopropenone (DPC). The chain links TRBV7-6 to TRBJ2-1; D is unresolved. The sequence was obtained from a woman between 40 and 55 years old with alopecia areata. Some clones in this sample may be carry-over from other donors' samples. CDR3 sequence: CASSLFRGGDEQFF. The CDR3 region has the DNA TGTGCCAGCAGCTTATTCCGAGGTGGCGATGAGCAGTTCTTC.